This T cell receptor beta chain was found in a study of cytomegalovirus exposure and HLA in healthy donors. Findings and caveats of the study: In terms of immune exposure information, only CMV serostatus was available. Accurate prediction of most subjects' HLA-A and HLA-B alleles from TCR beta sequences was reported.

The CDR3 covers 15 residues. Germline CDR1 SGHNT, CDR2 YYREEE (reference sequence). V lost 1 base, J lost 6 bases, and 7 bases stayed unmatched. Primers included in the PCR were 60 Vbeta and 13 Jbeta primers. Libraries were prepared by immunoSEQ multiplex PCR; TCRdb keeps only in-frame clonotypes and omits some of them. The table shows 150,000 to 180,000 clones, with roughly 80% occurring only once. Note on this clone: The antigen is not known.

Each donor's status was that of a healthy bone marrow donor. Sequenced sample: PBMCs. The chain links TRBV5-4 to TRBJ1-5, with TRBD1 matching 7 bases. The TCR sequence derives from a middle-aged woman in good health and CMV-seronegative. The CDR3 protein is CASSLLGGRGQPQHF. The DNA for the CDR3 is TGTGCCAGCAGCTTGCTAGGGGGCAGGGGTCAGCCCCAGCATTTT.